This record concerns one TCR beta chain sequence. Its antigen is still unknown. The germline V and J ends were trimmed by 6 bases and 1 base, with 9 bases remaining between them. Germline V gives CDR1 LNHDA, CDR2 SQIVND (reference sequence). The CDR3 totals 13 residues. Collection occurred without any documented infections or immune events in donors. This sample was included in a study of identifying expanded T cells in peripheral blood. TCRdb's table, derived via immunoSEQ multiplex PCR, lists solely in-frame clones and lacks some. The data contain tens of thousands of clones, about 85% of them seen just once; the ten biggest clones take up 4.5%. Study-wide findings and caveats: Differentially abundant clones: roughly 1.2 between replicates, 16.4 at about two weeks, 19 to 20 at four.

The TCR originated in a person aged 18 to 75 in good health. The sequenced sample was blood. The chain links TRBV19 to TRBJ1-1; D is undetermined. CDR3 nucleotide sequence: TGTGCCAGTAGCCCGACTACGAACACTGAAGCTTTCTTT. It specifies CASSPTTNTEAFF.